One and the same sample provided the 2 T cell receptor beta chains below, sequenced in a study of T cells in Graves' hyperthyroidism and ophthalmopathy. The TCR beta CDR3 regions underwent amplification using RNA transcripts as the source. First-round RT-PCR with HTBI primers amplified the TCR CDR3 region. One entry per CDR3 protein results from TCRdb running MiXCR on the multiplex PCR reads. The top ten clones hold 15% to 20% of a sample with about 570,000 distinct CDR3 sequences, 46% of them seen once. Sequenced material: peripheral blood or thyroid tissue (not recorded which). The receptors come from an adult woman with Graves' disease, either hyperthyroidism or ophthalmopathy (not recorded which).

About this clonotype itself: This may be a read error, as it is one base from a much larger clone. The chain employs TRBV6-6 and TRBJ1-4; possibly TRBD1 for D (5 bases). V was shortened by 2 bases and J by 0 bases, with 10 bases between the two germline ends. The V gene's germline CDR1 is MNHNY and CDR2 SVGAGI (reference sequence). The CDR3 has 16 amino acids. This CDR3 reads CASSYGTAATNEKLFF. DNA of the CDR3: TGTGCCAGCAGTTACGGGACGGCTGCAACTAATGAAAAACTGTTTTTT.

This chain links TRBV11-2 with TRBJ1-2; D is perhaps TRBD1 (5 bases). This CDR3 has 14 amino acids. With 3 bases removed from V and 7 bases from J, the gap between germline ends came to 15 bases. Germline lookup yields CDR1 SGHAT and CDR2 FQNNGV. CDR3 loop: CASSFNQGPSGYTF. The CDR3 DNA reads TGTGCCAGCAGCTTTAATCAGGGCCCTTCTGGCTACACCTTC.